The next 22 T cell receptor beta chains were all read from a single sample in a study of T cell responses to AZD1222 COVID-19 vaccine. TCRdb keeps only in-frame clones here, not all; method: immunoSEQ multiplex PCR. In the table there are about 180,000 clones, 90% to 95% of which are singletons. The specimen comprised peripheral blood, sampled on day 0 of AZD1222 vaccination. The receptors originated from an adult in good health.

This clone was detected a few times. The V call is TRBV6-6, the J call TRBJ2-1, with D possibly matching TRBD1 (6 bases). V was pared by 0 bases and J by 6 bases, with 15 bases between. The germline gives CDR1 MNHNY, CDR2 SVGAGI (reference sequence). The CDR3 consists of 16 residues. CDR3 coding DNA: TGTGCCAGCAGTTACTCGATAGGGGGTGCCCTCAATGAGCAGTTCTTC. As protein: CASSYSIGGALNEQFF.

The rearrangement joins TRBV27 to TRBJ1-1; a possible D gene is TRBD1 (5 bases). Between the trimmed V and J ends, which lost 0 bases and 10 bases, there was a span of 12 bases. The CDR3 covers 13 residues. Germline V gene data show CDR1 as MNHEY and CDR2 as SMNVEV (reference sequence). CDR3 sequence (DNA): TGTGCCAGCAGTTTATCGGAAGGGGCGGCAGCTTTCTTT. Translating gives CASSLSEGAAAFF.

The genes are TRBV20-1 and TRBJ1-3, with D perhaps TRBD1 (5 bases). The germline V gene has CDR1 DFQATT and CDR2 SNEGSKA (reference sequence). This CDR3 has 15 amino acids. V shed 3 bases and J shed 0 bases, with 12 bases lying between them. The CDR3 DNA reads as TGCAGTGCTAGTCCTACAGGTATCTCTGGAAACACCATATATTTT. The encoded protein is CSASPTGISGNTIYF.

The chain employs TRBV28 and TRBJ2-4; D not resolved. CDR3 length equals 15 residues. CDR1 is MDHEN and CDR2 is SYDVKM in the germline V gene. V dropped 2 bases and J dropped 0 bases, with 8 bases sitting between them. This chain's CDR3 is CASSLKGLAKNIQYF. The CDR3 DNA follows: TGTGCCAGCAGTTTAAAGGGTCTAGCCAAAAACATTCAGTACTTC.

The rearrangement links TRBV29-1 to TRBJ1-2, with 9 nucleotides matching TRBD1. With 7 bases clipped from V and 8 bases from J, the junction kept 11 bases outside the gene matches. This CDR3 contains 13 residues. The germline V gene has CDR1 SQVTM and CDR2 ANQGSEA. The CDR3 DNA reads as TGCAGCGCCGTTGTACAGGGGGCCGGGGGCTACACCTTC. Translating it yields CSAVVQGAGGYTF.

V gene TRBV12-3 or TRBV12-4 combines with J gene TRBJ2-3, with D unclear. Trimming pared 7 bases from V and 2 bases from J, leaving 10 bases between. This CDR3 region has 13 residues. CDR3 sequence: CASTRTLTDTQYF. The DNA of the CDR3 is TGTGCCAGCACCAGGACGCTCACAGATACGCAGTATTTT.

The chain recombines TRBV24-1 with TRBJ2-2; tentative D call: TRBD1 (6 bases). CDR1 KGHDR and CDR2 SFDVKD come from the germline V gene. Trimming removed 8 bases from V and 5 bases from J, with 11 bases in between. The CDR3 loop spans 13 amino acids. Written as DNA, the CDR3 is TGTGCCACCAATCCCACAGGGACCGGGGAGCTGTTTTTT. Amino acids: CATNPTGTGELFF.

CDR3 coding DNA: TGTGCCAGCAGTTTCGGGCAGGGACTAGCGAGCACAGATACGCAGTATTTT. It codes for CASSFGQGLASTDTQYF. The genes are TRBV27 and TRBJ2-3, with 10 bases identical to TRBD2. This CDR3 contains 17 residues. J gave up 0 bases and V 3 bases, and 6 bases lay outside the gene matches. CDR1 MNHEY and CDR2 SMNVEV come from the germline V gene (reference sequence).

The V call is TRBV5-1, the J call TRBJ1-3; D ambiguous. The CDR3 totals 14 residues. In germline, CDR1 is SGHRS, CDR2 YFSETQ. V shed 0 bases and J shed 8 bases, with 12 bases lying between them. The CDR3 reads CASSLGPQRDTIYF. The CDR3 DNA follows: TGCGCCAGCAGCTTGGGGCCTCAGAGGGACACCATATATTTT.

The rearrangement joins TRBV27 to TRBJ1-1, with D perhaps TRBD1 (5 bases). The CDR3 covers 12 residues. Germline CDR1 and CDR2: MNHEY and SMNVEV (reference sequence). Trimming took 3 bases from V and 8 from J, leaving 10 bases between them. The chain's CDR3 is CASSFSGTEAFF. Here the CDR3 DNA reads TGTGCCAGCAGTTTCTCAGGGACGGAAGCTTTCTTT.

This rearrangement joins TRBV3-1 (or the pseudogene TRBV3-2) to TRBJ1-6, with 7 bases lining up with TRBD1. CDR1 and CDR2 from the germline V gene are LGHDT and YNNKEL (reference sequence). V lost 4 bases, J lost 4 bases, and 7 bases stayed unmatched. The CDR3 has 16 residues. CDR3 coding DNA: TGTGCCAGCAGCCCTTCGGGACAGCTTTATAATTCACCCCTCCACTTT. Protein: CASSPSGQLYNSPLHF.

V gene TRBV27 combines with J gene TRBJ1-5, with 9 bases aligning to TRBD1. The V gene end was trimmed by 9 bases and the J gene end by 5 bases; junction bases not matched to a gene: 2. Germline CDR1 is MNHEY and CDR2 is SMNVEV (reference sequence). The CDR3 extends over 12 amino acids. The CDR3 reads CASGTGYQPQHF. In nucleotides, the CDR3 is TGTGCCAGTGGGACAGGGTATCAGCCCCAGCATTTT.

This chain uses TRBV15 with TRBJ2-7, with D maybe TRBD2 (5 bases). The CDR3 consists of 13 residues. From germline, CDR1 is LNHNV and CDR2 YYDKDF (reference sequence). V lost 0 bases to trimming and J lost 6 bases, with 9 bases between them. The CDR3, as DNA: TGTGCCACCAGCAGAGATCGGGGATCCGAGCAGTACTTC. Translated, it gives CATSRDRGSEQYF.

The chain is built from TRBV27 and TRBJ1-2; D call uncertain. With 8 bases removed from V and 0 bases from J, the gap between germline ends came to 10 bases. This CDR3 is built from 13 residues. Germline CDR1 reads MNHEY; CDR2 reads SMNVEV (reference sequence). CDR3 in DNA: TGTGCCAGCGGCCTTTCCTCTAACTATGGCTACACCTTC. It specifies CASGLSSNYGYTF.

The V gene is TRBV3-1 (or the pseudogene TRBV3-2), the J gene TRBJ2-5, with 11 bases aligning to TRBD2. V gave up 3 bases and J gave up 0 bases; unmatched junction bases: 6. The CDR3 extends over 17 amino acids. CDR1 and CDR2 from the germline V gene are LGHDT and YNNKEL (reference sequence). CDR3 protein: CASSQALAGGYQETQYF. CDR3 sequence (DNA): TGTGCCAGCAGCCAGGCCTTAGCGGGAGGGTACCAAGAGACCCAGTACTTC.

This clone was seen only a few times. This chain joins TRBV9 and TRBJ1-5; 7 bases fit TRBD1. This CDR3 is built from 14 residues. Germline CDR1 reads SGDLS; CDR2 reads YYNGEE. With 3 bases clipped from V and 5 bases from J, the junction kept 5 bases outside the gene matches. CDR3 in amino acids: CASSGQGIDQPQHF. CDR3 DNA sequence: TGTGCCAGCAGCGGACAGGGCATAGATCAGCCCCAGCATTTT.

This clone was seen more than once but under ten times. The chain uses TRBV30 and TRBJ2-3, with TRBD1 as a possible D gene (5 bases). CDR1 GTSNPN and CDR2 SVGIG come from the germline V gene (reference sequence). This CDR3 spans 14 amino acids. V was pared by 4 bases and J by 5 bases, with 16 bases between. CDR3 coding DNA: TGTGCCTGGACCTTAAGGGGTTGGGGAGATACGCAGTATTTT. As protein: CAWTLRGWGDTQYF.

The chain recombines TRBV2 with TRBJ1-4, with TRBD1 identical over 10 bases. Trimming at V came to 7 bases and at J to 5 bases, leaving 4 bases not matched to a gene. The CDR3 consists of 14 residues. The germline V gene encodes CDR1 SNHLY and CDR2 FYNNEI. Here the CDR3 DNA reads TGTGCCAGCACCCGGGACAGGGGCAATGAAAAACTGTTTTTT. Translation gives CASTRDRGNEKLFF. Complete variable domain (other parts from reference TRBV2 and TRBJ1-4): EPEVTQTPSHQVTQMGQEVILRCVPISNHLYFYWYRQILGQKVEFLVSFYNNEISEKSEIFDDQFSVERPDGSNFTLKIRSTKLEDSAMYFCASTRDRGNEKLFFGSGTQLSVL.

This clone was observed a single time. The gene calls are TRBV5-1 and TRBJ2-6; D unresolved. Germline V lookup: CDR1 SGHRS, CDR2 YFSETQ. This CDR3 contains 16 residues. V lost 3 bases, J lost 0 bases, and 10 bases lay in between. The CDR3 DNA is TGCGCCAGCAGCTCGGACCCTAGCTCTGGGGCCAACGTCCTGACTTTC. It is translated as CASSSDPSSGANVLTF.

The chain combines TRBV6-5 with TRBJ1-1, with D hard to call. Between the trimmed V and J ends, which lost 2 bases and 4 bases, there was a span of 8 bases. This CDR3 has 13 amino acids. CDR1 is MNHEY, CDR2 SVGAGI, per germline. CDR3 sequence reads: CASSYPGSTEAFF. The CDR3 coding sequence is TGTGCCAGCAGTTACCCAGGTAGCACTGAAGCTTTCTTT.

The V call is TRBV5-1, the J call TRBJ2-1; 8 nucleotides agree with TRBD1. Germline lookup yields CDR1 SGHRS and CDR2 YFSETQ. The J segment lost 11 bases and the V segment lost 4 bases, leaving 8 bases of the junction unmatched. The CDR3 extends over 13 amino acids. The CDR3 DNA reads TGCGCCAGCAGCATGGACAGGGCCCTACAGCAGTTCTTC. Translation: CASSMDRALQQFF.

The chain recombines TRBV7-9 with TRBJ2-7, with D perhaps TRBD2 (6 bases). The CDR3 is made up of 14 amino acids. Trimming shortened V by 1 base and J by 6 bases, and 13 bases separated the two germline ends. Germline V CDR1 and CDR2: SEHNR, FQNEAQ (reference sequence). The CDR3 loop is CASSLGDWGGEQYF. The CDR3, as DNA: TGTGCCAGCAGCTTAGGGGACTGGGGTGGCGAGCAGTACTTC. Supplemented by reference TRBV7-9 and TRBJ2-7, the full variable domain reads DTGVSQNPRHKITKRGQNVTFRCDPISEHNRLYWYRQTLGQGPEFLTYFQNEAQLEKSRLLSDRFSAERPKGSFSTLEIQRTEQGDSAMYLCASSLGDWGGEQYFGPGTRLTVT.